This TCR beta chain is drawn from a study of shared clonotypes between healthy human individuals. The CDR3 loop spans 13 amino acids. Trimming left V 4 bases short and J 6 bases short, with 9 bases between. Germline-derived CDR1 and CDR2 are SGHTA and FQGTGA. Data came from immunoSEQ multiplex PCR; TCRdb stores just in-frame clones and leaves some out. The sample holds roughly 480,000 clones, around 80% seen once. The donors, healthy adults who were HIV-negative, had experienced no recent acute infections or vaccinations. This sequence was found in a woman aged 40 to 50 in good health. Some clones in this sample may be carry-over from other donors' samples. The chain employs TRBV7-3 and TRBJ2-2, with D unresolved. Sequenced input: PBMCs. CDR3 region: CASSSLRPGELFF. The CDR3 DNA follows: TGTGCCAGCAGCTCCCTAAGGCCCGGGGAGCTGTTTTTT.